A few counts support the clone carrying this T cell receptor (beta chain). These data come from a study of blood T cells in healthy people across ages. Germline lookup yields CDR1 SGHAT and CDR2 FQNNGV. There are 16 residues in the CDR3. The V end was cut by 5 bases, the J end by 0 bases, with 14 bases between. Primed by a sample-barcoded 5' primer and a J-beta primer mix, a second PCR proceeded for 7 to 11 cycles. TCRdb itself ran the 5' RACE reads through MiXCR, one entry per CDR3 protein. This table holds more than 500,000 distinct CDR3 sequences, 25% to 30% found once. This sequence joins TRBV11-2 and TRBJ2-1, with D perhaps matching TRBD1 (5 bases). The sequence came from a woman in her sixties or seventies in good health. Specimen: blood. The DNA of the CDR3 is TGTGCCAGCAGCAATGGACAACCAACCTCCTACAATGAGCAGTTCTTC. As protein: CASSNGQPTSYNEQFF.